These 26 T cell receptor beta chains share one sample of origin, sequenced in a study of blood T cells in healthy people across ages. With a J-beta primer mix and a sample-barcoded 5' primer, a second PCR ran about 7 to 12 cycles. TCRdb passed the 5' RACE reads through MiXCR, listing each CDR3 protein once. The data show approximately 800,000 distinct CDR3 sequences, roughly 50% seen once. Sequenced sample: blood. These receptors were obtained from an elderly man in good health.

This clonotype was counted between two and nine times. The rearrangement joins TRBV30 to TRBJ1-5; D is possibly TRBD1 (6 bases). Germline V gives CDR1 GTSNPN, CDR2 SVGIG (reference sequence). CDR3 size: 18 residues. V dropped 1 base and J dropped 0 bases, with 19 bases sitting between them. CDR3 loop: CAWSGSRLGGLSNQPQHF. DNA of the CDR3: TGTGCCTGGAGTGGATCTCGCCTCGGGGGCCTTAGCAATCAGCCCCAGCATTTT. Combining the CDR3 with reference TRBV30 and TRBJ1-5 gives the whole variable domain SQTIHQWPATLVQPVGSPLSLECTVEGTSNPNLYWYRQAAGRGLQLLFYSVGIGQISSEVPQNLSASRPQDRQFILSSKKLLLSDSGFYLCAWSGSRLGGLSNQPQHFGDGTRLSIL.

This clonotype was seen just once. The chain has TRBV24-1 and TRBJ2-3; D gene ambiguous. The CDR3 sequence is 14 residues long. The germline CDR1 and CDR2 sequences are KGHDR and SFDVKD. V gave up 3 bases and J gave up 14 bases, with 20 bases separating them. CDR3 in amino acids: CATSDTGDHRDAYF. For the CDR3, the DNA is TGTGCCACCAGTGATACGGGCGACCACAGAGACGCGTATTTT.

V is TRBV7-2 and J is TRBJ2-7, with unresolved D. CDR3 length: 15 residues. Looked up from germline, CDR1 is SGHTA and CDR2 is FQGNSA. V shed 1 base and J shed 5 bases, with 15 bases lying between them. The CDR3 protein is CASSLVVVGPNEQYF. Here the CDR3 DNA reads TGTGCCAGCAGCTTAGTGGTGGTCGGCCCCAACGAGCAGTACTTC. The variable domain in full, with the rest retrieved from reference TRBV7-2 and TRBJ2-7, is GAGVSQSPSNKVTEKGKDVELRCDPISGHTALYWYRQSLGQGLEFLIYFQGNSAPDKSGLPSDRFSAERTGGSVSTLTIQRTQQEDSAVYLCASSLVVVGPNEQYFGPGTRLTVT.

CDR3 DNA: TGTGCCAGCAGGTCAGAGGGGTTCAATTCACCCCTCCACTTT. It specifies CASRSEGFNSPLHF. The chain carries TRBV2 and TRBJ1-6, with a tentative D call TRBD1 (5 bases). Per germline, CDR1 SNHLY and CDR2 FYNNEI. With 6 bases removed from V and 7 bases from J, the gap between germline ends came to 13 bases. The CDR3 extends over 14 amino acids.

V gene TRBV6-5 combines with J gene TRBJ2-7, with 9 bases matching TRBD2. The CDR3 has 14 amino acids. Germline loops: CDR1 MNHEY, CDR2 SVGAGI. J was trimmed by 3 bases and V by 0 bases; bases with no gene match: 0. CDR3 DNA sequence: TGTGCCAGCAGTTACTCTAGCGGGAGCTACGAGCAGTACTTC. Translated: CASSYSSGSYEQYF.

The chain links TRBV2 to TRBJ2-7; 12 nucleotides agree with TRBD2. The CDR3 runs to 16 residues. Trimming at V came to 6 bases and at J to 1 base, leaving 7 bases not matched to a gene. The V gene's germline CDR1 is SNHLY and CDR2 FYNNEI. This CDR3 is CASRKGLAGGSYEQYF. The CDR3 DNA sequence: TGTGCCAGCAGAAAAGGGCTAGCGGGAGGGTCCTACGAGCAGTACTTC.

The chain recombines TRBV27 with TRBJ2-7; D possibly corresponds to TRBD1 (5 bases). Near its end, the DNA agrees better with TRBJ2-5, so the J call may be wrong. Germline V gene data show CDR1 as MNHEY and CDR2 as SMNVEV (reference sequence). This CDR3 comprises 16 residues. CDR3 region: CASSSLRGAVSETQYF. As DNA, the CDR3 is TGTGCCAGCAGTTCCCTACGTGGGGCGGTCTCAGAGACCCAGTACTTC.

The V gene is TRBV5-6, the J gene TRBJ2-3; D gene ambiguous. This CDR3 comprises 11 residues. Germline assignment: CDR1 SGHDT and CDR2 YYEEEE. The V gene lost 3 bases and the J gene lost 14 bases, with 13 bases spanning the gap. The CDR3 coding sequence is TGTGCCAGCAGCTCCATGAGTCAGGCGTATTTT. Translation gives CASSSMSQAYF.

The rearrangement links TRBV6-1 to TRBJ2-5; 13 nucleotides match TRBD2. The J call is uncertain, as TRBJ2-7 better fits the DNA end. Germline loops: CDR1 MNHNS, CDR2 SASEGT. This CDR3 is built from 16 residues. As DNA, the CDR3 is TGTGCCAGCAGTAGACTAGCGGGAGGCCGCTCCTACGAGCAGTACTTC. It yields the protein CASSRLAGGRSYEQYF.

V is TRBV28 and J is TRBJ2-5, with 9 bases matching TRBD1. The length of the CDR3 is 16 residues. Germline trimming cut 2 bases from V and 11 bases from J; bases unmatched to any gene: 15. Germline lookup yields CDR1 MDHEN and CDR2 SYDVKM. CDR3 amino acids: CASSLTALGQGGEQYF. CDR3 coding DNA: TGTGCCAGCAGTTTAACCGCCCTGGGACAGGGTGGGGAGCAGTACTTC.

CDR3 loop: CSARDQERATYEQYF. DNA for the CDR3: TGCAGTGCTAGAGATCAGGAGCGGGCTACCTACGAGCAGTACTTC. The chain couples TRBV20-1 to TRBJ2-7; possible D gene TRBD2, 6 bases. The germline V gene encodes CDR1 DFQATT and CDR2 SNEGSKA (reference sequence). Trimming left V 0 bases short and J 2 bases short, with 14 bases between. CDR3 size: 15 residues.

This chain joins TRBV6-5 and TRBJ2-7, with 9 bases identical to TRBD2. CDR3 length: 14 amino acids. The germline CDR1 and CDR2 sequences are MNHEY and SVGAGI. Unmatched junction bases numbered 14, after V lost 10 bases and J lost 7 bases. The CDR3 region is CATQIAGANDEQYF. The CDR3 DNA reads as TGTGCCACCCAGATAGCGGGAGCTAACGATGAGCAGTACTTC.

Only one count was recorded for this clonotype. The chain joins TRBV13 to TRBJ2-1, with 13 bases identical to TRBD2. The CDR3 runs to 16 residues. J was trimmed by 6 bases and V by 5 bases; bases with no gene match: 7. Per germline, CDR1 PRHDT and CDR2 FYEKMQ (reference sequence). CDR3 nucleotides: TGTGCCAGCAGCCTGCGGACTAGCGGGGGTGGCAATGAGCAGTTCTTC. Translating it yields CASSLRTSGGGNEQFF.

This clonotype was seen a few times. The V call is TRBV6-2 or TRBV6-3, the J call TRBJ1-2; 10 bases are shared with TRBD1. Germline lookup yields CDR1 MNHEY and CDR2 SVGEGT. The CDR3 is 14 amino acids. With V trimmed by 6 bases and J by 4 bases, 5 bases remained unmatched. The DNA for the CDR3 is TGTGCCAGCAGGCGACAGGGGGCTGGCTATGGCTACACCTTC. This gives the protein CASRRQGAGYGYTF.

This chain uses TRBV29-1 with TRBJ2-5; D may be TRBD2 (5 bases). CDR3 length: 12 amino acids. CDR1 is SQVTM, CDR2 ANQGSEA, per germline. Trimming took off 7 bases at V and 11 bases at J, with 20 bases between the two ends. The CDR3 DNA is TGCAGCGCCACTGAGGGCACTAGAGGGCAGTACTTC. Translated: CSATEGTRGQYF.

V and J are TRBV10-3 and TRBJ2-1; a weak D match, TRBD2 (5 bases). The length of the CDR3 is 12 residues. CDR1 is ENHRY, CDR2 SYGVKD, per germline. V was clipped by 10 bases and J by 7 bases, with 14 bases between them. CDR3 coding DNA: TGTGCCACCGAAGACCGGGGAAATGAGCAGTTCTTC. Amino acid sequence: CATEDRGNEQFF.

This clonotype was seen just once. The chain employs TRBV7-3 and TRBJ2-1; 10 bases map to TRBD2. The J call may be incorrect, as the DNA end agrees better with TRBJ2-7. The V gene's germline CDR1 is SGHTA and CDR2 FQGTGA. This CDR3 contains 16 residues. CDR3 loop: CASSPESGRAYNEQYF. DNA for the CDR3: TGTGCCAGCAGCCCGGAGAGCGGGAGGGCCTACAATGAGCAGTACTTC.

CDR3 region: CASRDMIWTSGSGEQYF. The CDR3 DNA reads TGTGCCAGCAGGGACATGATCTGGACTAGCGGGAGCGGTGAGCAGTACTTC. This chain uses TRBV6-1 with TRBJ2-1; TRBD2 agrees at 13 bases. The J call is uncertain, as TRBJ2-7 better fits the DNA end. The CDR3 spans 17 residues. Looked up from germline, CDR1 is MNHNS and CDR2 is SASEGT.

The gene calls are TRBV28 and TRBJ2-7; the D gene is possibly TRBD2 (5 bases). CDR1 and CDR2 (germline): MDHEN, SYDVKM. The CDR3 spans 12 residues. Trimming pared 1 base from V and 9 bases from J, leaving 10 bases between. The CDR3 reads CASSLLARAQYF. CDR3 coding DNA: TGTGCCAGCAGTTTATTGGCGCGGGCGCAGTACTTC.

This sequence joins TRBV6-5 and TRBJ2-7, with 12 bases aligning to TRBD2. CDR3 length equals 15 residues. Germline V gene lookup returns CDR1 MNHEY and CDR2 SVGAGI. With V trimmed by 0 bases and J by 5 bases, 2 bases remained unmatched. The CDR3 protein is CASSYSTSGSHEQYF. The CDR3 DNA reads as TGTGCCAGCAGTTACTCGACTAGCGGGAGCCACGAGCAGTACTTC.

DNA of the CDR3: TGTGCCAGCAGCTTGGATGGACAGCCTCACAATGAGCAGTTCTTC. It is translated as CASSLDGQPHNEQFF. V usage is TRBV5-4 and J usage is TRBJ2-1, with D maybe TRBD1 (6 bases). V shed 0 bases and J shed 5 bases, with 12 bases lying between them. Germline-derived CDR1 and CDR2 are SGHNT and YYREEE (reference sequence). CDR3 length: 15 residues.

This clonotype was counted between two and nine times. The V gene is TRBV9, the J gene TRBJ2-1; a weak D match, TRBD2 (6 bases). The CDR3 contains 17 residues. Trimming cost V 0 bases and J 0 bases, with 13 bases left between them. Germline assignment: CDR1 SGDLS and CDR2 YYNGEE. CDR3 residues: CASSVGVSGRSYNEQFF. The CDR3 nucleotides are TGTGCCAGCAGCGTAGGGGTTAGCGGTCGCTCCTACAATGAGCAGTTCTTC.

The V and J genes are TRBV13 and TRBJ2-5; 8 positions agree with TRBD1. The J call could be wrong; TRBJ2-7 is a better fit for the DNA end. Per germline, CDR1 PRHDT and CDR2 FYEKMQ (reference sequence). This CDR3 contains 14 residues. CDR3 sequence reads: CASSSRTGKDEQYF. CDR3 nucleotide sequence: TGTGCCAGCAGCTCCCGGACAGGGAAGGACGAGCAGTACTTC.

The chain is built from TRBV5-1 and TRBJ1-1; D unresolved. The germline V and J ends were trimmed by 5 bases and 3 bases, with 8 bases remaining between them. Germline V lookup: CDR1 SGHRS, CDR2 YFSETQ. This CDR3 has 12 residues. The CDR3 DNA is TGCGCCAGCAGTGATCCGGACACTGAAGCTTTCTTT. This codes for CASSDPDTEAFF. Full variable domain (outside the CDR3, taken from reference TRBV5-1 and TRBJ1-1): KAGVTQTPRYLIKTRGQQVTLSCSPISGHRSVSWYQQTPGQGLQFLFEYFSETQRNKGNFPGRFSGRQFSNSRSEMNVSTLELGDSALYLCASSDPDTEAFFGQGTRLTVV.

The CDR3 bases are TGTGCCACCAGCACCTTTGCCGGGACTAGAGACACCGGGGAGCTGTTTTTT. This sequence encodes CATSTFAGTRDTGELFF. The chain is built from TRBV15 and TRBJ2-2; TRBD2 matches 8 bases. V shed 4 bases and J 3 bases; nucleotides not matched to a gene: 10. Per germline, CDR1 LNHNV and CDR2 YYDKDF (reference sequence). This CDR3 is built from 17 residues.

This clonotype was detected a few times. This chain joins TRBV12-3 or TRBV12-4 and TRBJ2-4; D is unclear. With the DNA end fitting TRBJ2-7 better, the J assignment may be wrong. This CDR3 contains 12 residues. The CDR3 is CASSLRLAEQYF. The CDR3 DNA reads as TGTGCCAGCAGTCTAAGACTTGCCGAGCAGTACTTC.